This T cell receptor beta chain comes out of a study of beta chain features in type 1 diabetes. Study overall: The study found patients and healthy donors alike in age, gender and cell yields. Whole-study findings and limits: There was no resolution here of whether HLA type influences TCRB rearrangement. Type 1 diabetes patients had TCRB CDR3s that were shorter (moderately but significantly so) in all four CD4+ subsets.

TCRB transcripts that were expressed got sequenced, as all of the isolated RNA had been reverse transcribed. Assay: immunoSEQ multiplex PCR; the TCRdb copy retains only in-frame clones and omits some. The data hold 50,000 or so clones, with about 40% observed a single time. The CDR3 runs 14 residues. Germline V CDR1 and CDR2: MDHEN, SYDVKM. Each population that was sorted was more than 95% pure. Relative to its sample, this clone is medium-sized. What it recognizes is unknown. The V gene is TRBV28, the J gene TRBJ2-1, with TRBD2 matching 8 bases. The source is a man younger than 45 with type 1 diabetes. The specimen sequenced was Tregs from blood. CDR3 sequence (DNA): TGTTCGGGGCAGGAGTCGACTAGCGTGAAGGAGCAGTTCTTC. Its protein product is CSGQESTSVKEQFF.